This passage covers 25 T cell receptor beta chains from one sample sequenced in a study of identical twins. TCRdb reanalysed the 5' RACE reads using MiXCR and keeps one entry per CDR3 protein. The table has approximately 500,000 distinct CDR3 sequences, roughly 15% seen once. The data were also submitted as part of a second study, on yellow fever vaccine responses in identical twins.

The sequencing input was CD4+ T cells sorted from blood. Source of these receptors: a woman aged 18-29 years in good health.

This clonotype appeared a few times. The chain joins TRBV28 to TRBJ2-2; 8 bases agree with TRBD1. The CDR3 has 15 amino acids. Losses at the gene ends were 6 bases for V and 1 base for J; bases not matched to a gene: 4. CDR1 and CDR2 from the germline V gene are MDHEN and SYDVKM. Written as DNA, the CDR3 is TGTGCCAGCAGAGGACAGGGTCGGAACACCGGGGAGCTGTTTTTT. Protein product: CASRGQGRNTGELFF.

This clonotype was observed a handful of times. The V gene is TRBV7-9, the J gene TRBJ2-7; D tentatively fits TRBD1 or TRBD2 (5 bases each). Germline V CDR1 and CDR2: SEHNR, FQNEAQ (reference sequence). Trimming removed 5 bases at V and 7 bases at J, with 15 bases between. This CDR3 has 13 residues. The CDR3 region has the DNA TGTGCCAGCAGCGAGGGGCTTTCGGGGGAGCAGTACGTC. Its protein product is CASSEGLSGEQYV.

This sequence joins TRBV2 and TRBJ2-7; D may correspond to TRBD1 or TRBD2 (7 bases each). Germline V gene lookup returns CDR1 SNHLY and CDR2 FYNNEI. The CDR3 is 15 residues long. Trimming cost V 6 bases and J 3 bases, with 18 bases left between them. As DNA, the CDR3 is TGTGCCAGCAGCCTAGACAGGGAGGGGTACTACGAGCAGTACGTC. Protein: CASSLDREGYYEQYV.

V and J are TRBV20-1 and TRBJ2-5; 7 nucleotides agree with TRBD2. The CDR3 contains 16 residues. Trimming removed 3 bases from V and 1 base from J; junction bases left unmatched: 11. The germline V gene encodes CDR1 DFQATT and CDR2 SNEGSKA (reference sequence). CDR3 in amino acids: CSARPGGAGRQETQYF. In nucleotides, the CDR3 is TGCAGTGCTAGGCCTGGGGGAGCGGGACGCCAAGAGACCCAGTACTTC.

This clonotype turned up a few times. This chain joins TRBV28 and TRBJ1-6, with 7 bases identical to TRBD1. The CDR3 sequence is 15 residues long. The V and J ends lost 3 bases and 6 bases, in that order; junction bases with no gene match: 5. Germline V lookup: CDR1 MDHEN, CDR2 SYDVKM. DNA of the CDR3: TGTGCCAGCAGTTTGGGGGACAGCACTAATTCACCCCTCCACTTT. Its translation: CASSLGDSTNSPLHF.

This clonotype has just a few counts. V and J are TRBV10-3 and TRBJ2-1; 7 positions match TRBD1. V was clipped by 3 bases and J by 4 bases; unmatched bases: 9. The CDR3 runs to 16 residues. The germline CDR1 and CDR2 sequences are ENHRY and SYGVKD. The CDR3 spells CAISDSTGLVYNEQFF. The CDR3 nucleotides are TGTGCCATCAGTGATTCGACAGGGCTGGTGTACAATGAGCAGTTCTTC.

The chain links TRBV29-1 to TRBJ1-1; D may be TRBD1 (5 bases). The CDR3 totals 14 residues. Trimming removed 7 bases from V and 1 base from J, with 16 bases in between. CDR1 and CDR2 (germline): SQVTM, ANQGSEA. The CDR3 here is CSGVWRGRNTEAFF. For the CDR3, the DNA is TGCAGCGGAGTTTGGAGGGGAAGGAACACTGAAGCTTTCTTT.

This clonotype has only a few counts. J is TRBJ2-7 and V is TRBV6-6; D remains unclear. In germline, CDR1 is MNHNY, CDR2 SVGAGI (reference sequence). The length of the CDR3 is 11 residues. With 8 bases removed from V and 2 bases from J, the gap between germline ends came to 7 bases. The CDR3 protein is CASGSAYEQYF. The CDR3 coding sequence is TGTGCCAGCGGTAGTGCCTACGAGCAGTACTTC.

The chain employs TRBV5-1 and TRBJ2-3; tentative D call: TRBD1 (5 bases). Germline CDR1 SGHRS, CDR2 YFSETQ. The CDR3 contains 16 residues. Trimming shortened V by 4 bases and J by 2 bases, and 17 bases separated the two germline ends. The DNA of the CDR3 is TGCGCCAGCAGCCTTCGGTCGACAGACAACACAGATACGCAGTATTTT. This translates into CASSLRSTDNTDTQYF.

At least ten counts were recorded for this clonotype. The V call is TRBV12-3 or TRBV12-4, the J call TRBJ2-2, with 8 bases aligning to TRBD1. The CDR3 is 15 residues long. J was trimmed by 1 base and V by 6 bases; bases with no gene match: 4. The CDR3 is CASSLDRGNTGELFF. The CDR3 DNA follows: TGTGCCAGCAGCCTAGACAGGGGGAACACCGGGGAGCTGTTTTTT.

This clonotype was counted ten times or more. The chain couples TRBV7-2 to TRBJ2-2; 7 bases are shared with TRBD1. This CDR3 is built from 13 residues. Trimming cost V 5 bases and J 6 bases; bases outside gene matches: 3. The germline V gene has CDR1 SGHTA and CDR2 FQGNSA. The CDR3 spells CASSRRGPGELFF. CDR3 in DNA: TGTGCCAGCAGCCGTAGGGGGCCCGGGGAGCTGTTTTTT.

This clonotype was counted a few times. The chain employs TRBV20-1 and TRBJ2-2, with a weak D call TRBD2 (6 bases). V gave up 7 bases and J gave up 7 bases, with 19 bases separating them. Germline lookup yields CDR1 DFQATT and CDR2 SNEGSKA (reference sequence). The CDR3 runs 14 residues. DNA for the CDR3: TGCAGTGTTAGCGCCGGGACTTACGACGGGGAGCTGTTTTTT. Its translation: CSVSAGTYDGELFF.

V gene TRBV27 combines with J gene TRBJ1-5; D may be TRBD1 (5 bases). V gave up 5 bases and J gave up 6 bases, with 20 bases separating them. The CDR3 is 16 residues long. Per the germline V gene, CDR1 is MNHEY and CDR2 is SMNVEV (reference sequence). For the CDR3, the DNA is TGTGCCAGCAGTCCCTCGGCAGGGACTAGGGGTCAGCCCCAGCATTTT. Protein product: CASSPSAGTRGQPQHF.

The chain carries TRBV6-4 and TRBJ1-6, with TRBD1 identical over 8 bases. This CDR3 has 15 residues. V was pared by 3 bases and J by 9 bases, with 7 bases of the junction left unmatched. Germline CDR1 and CDR2: MRHNA and SNTAGT. CDR3 sequence reads: CASSEGQGASSPLHF. CDR3 nucleotide sequence: TGTGCCAGCAGTGAGGGGCAGGGGGCTAGTTCACCCCTCCACTTT.

The CDR3 DNA follows: TGTGCCAGCAGACGCCGGGGCAGGGCACAGGACTATGGCTACACCTTC. It is translated as CASRRRGRAQDYGYTF. The V gene is TRBV28, the J gene TRBJ1-2, with TRBD1 as a possible D gene (5 bases). The CDR3 is 16 residues long. V was trimmed by 6 bases and J by 3 bases, leaving 20 bases between them. The germline V gene has CDR1 MDHEN and CDR2 SYDVKM.

V gene TRBV5-4 combines with J gene TRBJ1-2, with unresolved D. CDR1 and CDR2 from the germline V gene are SGHNT and YYREEE (reference sequence). The ends were cut back, 1 base at V and 7 bases at J, with 14 bases in the middle. The CDR3 sequence is 14 residues long. CDR3 in amino acids: CASSLSAGDGGYTF. In DNA, the CDR3 is TGTGCCAGCAGCTTGTCGGCAGGAGATGGTGGCTACACCTTC.

This clonotype appeared a few times. The V call is TRBV5-1, the J call TRBJ2-3, with a possible D match to TRBD1 (5 bases). This CDR3 comprises 16 residues. Deletions cut 4 bases from V and 0 bases from J, with 15 bases between. Per the germline V gene, CDR1 is SGHRS and CDR2 is YFSETQ. The CDR3 spells CASSQTGDPSTDTQYF. CDR3 coding DNA: TGCGCCAGCAGCCAAACAGGAGATCCTAGCACAGATACGCAGTATTTT. The entire variable domain, with the rest obtained from reference TRBV5-1 and TRBJ2-3, is as follows: KAGVTQTPRYLIKTRGQQVTLSCSPISGHRSVSWYQQTPGQGLQFLFEYFSETQRNKGNFPGRFSGRQFSNSRSEMNVSTLELGDSALYLCASSQTGDPSTDTQYFGPGTRLTVL.

The genes are TRBV19 and TRBJ2-7, with D possibly being TRBD2 (6 bases). With 7 bases removed from V and 1 base from J, the gap between germline ends came to 14 bases. Germline V gene lookup returns CDR1 LNHDA and CDR2 SQIVND (reference sequence). The CDR3 is 14 residues long. The CDR3 DNA reads TGTGCCAGTATGACCGGCCGGGGGTCCTACGAGCAGTACTTC. Its protein is CASMTGRGSYEQYF.

This chain connects TRBV5-5 to TRBJ2-1; 9 bases fit TRBD2. Germline loops: CDR1 SGHKS, CDR2 YYEKEE (reference sequence). With 2 bases clipped from V and 12 bases from J, the junction kept 18 bases outside the gene matches. The CDR3 spans 17 residues. The CDR3 DNA reads TGTGCCAGCAGCTTTTTGAGTGAGACTAGCGGAAAAGTCGGGCAGTTCTTC. It codes for CASSFLSETSGKVGQFF.

The chain has TRBV20-1 and TRBJ2-7, with 9 positions matching TRBD1. With 7 bases clipped from V and 1 base from J, the junction kept 8 bases outside the gene matches. Germline V gives CDR1 DFQATT, CDR2 SNEGSKA (reference sequence). The CDR3 length is 14 residues. CDR3 sequence (DNA): TGCAGTGTGGCGGACAGGGGTGGTTCCTACGAGCAGTACTTC. Amino acids: CSVADRGGSYEQYF.

This chain joins TRBV6-1 and TRBJ2-2; 10 bases match TRBD2. The germline CDR1 and CDR2 sequences are MNHNS and SASEGT. After removal of 6 bases from V and 7 bases from J, the junction contained 11 bases not matched to a gene. This CDR3 is 16 amino acids long. CDR3 in amino acids: CASRTGLAVLDGELFF. The CDR3 DNA is TGTGCCAGCAGGACCGGACTAGCGGTGCTTGACGGGGAGCTGTTTTTT.

The chain recombines TRBV20-1 with TRBJ2-3, with D maybe TRBD1 (6 bases). The V end was cut by 3 bases, the J end by 2 bases, with 15 bases between. This CDR3 region has 15 residues. Germline assignment: CDR1 DFQATT and CDR2 SNEGSKA (reference sequence). CDR3 sequence: CSASTLQGYTDTQYF. The CDR3 DNA reads TGCAGTGCTAGTACCCTACAGGGATACACAGATACGCAGTATTTT.

This clonotype was counted between two and nine times. The rearrangement joins TRBV19 to TRBJ2-1; a weak D match, TRBD1 (6 bases). CDR3 length: 13 amino acids. With 2 bases removed from V and 5 bases from J, the gap between germline ends came to 7 bases. Germline lookup yields CDR1 LNHDA and CDR2 SQIVND (reference sequence). This chain's CDR3 is CASSITGNNEQFF. CDR3 DNA: TGTGCCAGTAGTATAACAGGGAACAATGAGCAGTTCTTC.

This clonotype was picked up many times. V gene TRBV4-1 combines with J gene TRBJ1-5; D ambiguous. V lost 0 bases and J 7 bases, leaving 10 bases between the germline ends. Germline V CDR1 and CDR2: MGHRA, YSYEKL. The CDR3 runs 14 residues. The DNA of the CDR3 is TGCGCCAGCAGCCAAGATTTTAATGAGCAGCCCCAGCATTTT. This sequence encodes CASSQDFNEQPQHF.

The V gene is TRBV2, the J gene TRBJ1-2; D gene unclear. Germline-derived CDR1 and CDR2 are SNHLY and FYNNEI. The V end was cut by 0 bases, the J end by 6 bases, with 17 bases between. CDR3 length: 16 amino acids. CDR3 amino acids: CASSEALRTSKNGYTF. The CDR3 nucleotides are TGTGCCAGCAGTGAAGCCCTCCGGACCTCCAAGAATGGCTACACCTTC.